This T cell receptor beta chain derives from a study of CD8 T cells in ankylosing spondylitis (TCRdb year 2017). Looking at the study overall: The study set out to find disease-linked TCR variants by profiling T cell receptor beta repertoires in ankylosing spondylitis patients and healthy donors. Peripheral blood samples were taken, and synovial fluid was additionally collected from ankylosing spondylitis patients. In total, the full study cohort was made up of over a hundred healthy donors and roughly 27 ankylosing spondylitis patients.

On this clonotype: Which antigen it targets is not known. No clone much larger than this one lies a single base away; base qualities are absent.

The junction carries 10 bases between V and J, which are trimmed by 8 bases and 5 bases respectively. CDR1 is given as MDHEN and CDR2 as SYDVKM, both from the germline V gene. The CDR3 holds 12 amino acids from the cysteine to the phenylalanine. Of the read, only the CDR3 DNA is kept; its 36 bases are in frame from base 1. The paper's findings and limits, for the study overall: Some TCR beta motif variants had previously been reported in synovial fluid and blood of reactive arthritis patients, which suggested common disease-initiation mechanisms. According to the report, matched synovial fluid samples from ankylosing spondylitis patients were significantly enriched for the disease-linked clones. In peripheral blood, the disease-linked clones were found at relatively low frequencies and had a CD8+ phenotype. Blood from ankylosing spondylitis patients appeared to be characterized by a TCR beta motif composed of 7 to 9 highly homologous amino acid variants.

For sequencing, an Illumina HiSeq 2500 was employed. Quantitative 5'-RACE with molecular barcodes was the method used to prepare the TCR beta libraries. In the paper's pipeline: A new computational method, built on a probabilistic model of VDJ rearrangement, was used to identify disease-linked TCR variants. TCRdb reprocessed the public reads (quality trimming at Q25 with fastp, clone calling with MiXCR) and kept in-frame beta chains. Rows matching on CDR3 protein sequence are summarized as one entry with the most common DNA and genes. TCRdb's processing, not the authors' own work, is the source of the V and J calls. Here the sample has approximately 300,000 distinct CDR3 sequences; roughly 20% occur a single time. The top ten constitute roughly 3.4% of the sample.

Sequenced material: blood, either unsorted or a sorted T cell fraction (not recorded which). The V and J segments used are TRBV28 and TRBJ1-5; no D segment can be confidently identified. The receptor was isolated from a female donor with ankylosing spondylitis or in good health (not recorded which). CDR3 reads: CASQAGDQPQHF. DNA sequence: TGTGCCAGCCAAGCCGGGGATCAGCCCCAGCATTTT.